A selection of T cell receptor beta chains follows, all from one sample in a study of blood T cell repertoires in COVID-19. The method was immunoSEQ multiplex PCR; TCRdb's version includes in-frame clones alone and lacks a portion of them. Of some 200,000 clones listed, roughly 80% are singletons. The sequenced sample consisted of peripheral blood. The receptor source for this set is a woman aged 70 to 79 with acute or convalescent COVID-19. Both conserved end residues are part of each CDR3. Fields, in order: D gene, J gene, V gene, clone size, CDR3 protein, CDR3 DNA. A D gene is named only where the DNA matches it firmly. Clone size is not always given. Where it is, it says once, few, many or a class for expanded clones.

d_call: .
j_call: TRBJ2-5
v_call: TRBV5-1
clone_size: .
cdr3_aa: CASSLYPAQQETQYF
cdr3_nt: TGCGCCAGCAGCTTGTATCCAGCGCAACAAGAGACCCAGTACTTC

d_call: .
j_call: TRBJ1-2
v_call: TRBV3-1/TRBV3-2
clone_size: .
cdr3_aa: CASSQDVTAKVGF
cdr3_nt: TGTGCCAGCAGCCAAGATGTAACCGCGAAGGTCGGGTTT

d_call: TRBD1
j_call: TRBJ2-3
v_call: TRBV3-1/TRBV3-2
clone_size: .
cdr3_aa: CASSEDRGTDTQYF
cdr3_nt: TGTGCCAGCAGCGAGGACAGGGGCACAGATACGCAGTATTTT

d_call: .
j_call: TRBJ2-2
v_call: TRBV24-1
clone_size: .
cdr3_aa: CATQSGGARDTGELFF
cdr3_nt: TGTGCCACCCAATCGGGCGGGGCGCGGGATACCGGGGAGCTGTTTTTT

d_call: .
j_call: TRBJ1-3
v_call: TRBV5-4
clone_size: .
cdr3_aa: CASSQSGGRNTIYF
cdr3_nt: TGTGCCAGCAGCCAGAGCGGGGGGCGGAACACCATATATTTT

d_call: TRBD1
j_call: TRBJ2-1
v_call: TRBV11-2
clone_size: .
cdr3_aa: CASSFGSGTGGREQFF
cdr3_nt: TGTGCCAGCAGCTTCGGTAGTGGGACAGGGGGACGGGAGCAGTTCTTC

d_call: .
j_call: TRBJ1-5
v_call: TRBV2
clone_size: .
cdr3_aa: CASSERKAGSNQPQHF
cdr3_nt: TGTGCCAGCAGTGAACGGAAGGCGGGGAGCAATCAGCCCCAGCATTTT

d_call: .
j_call: TRBJ1-4
v_call: TRBV6-5
clone_size: .
cdr3_aa: CASSAGTSTNEKLFF
cdr3_nt: TGTGCCAGCAGCGCAGGCACCTCAACTAATGAAAAACTGTTTTTT

d_call: .
j_call: TRBJ1-1
v_call: TRBV5-6
clone_size: .
cdr3_aa: CASRKEVNTEAFF
cdr3_nt: TGTGCCAGTCGCAAAGAGGTGAACACTGAAGCTTTCTTT

d_call: TRBD2
j_call: TRBJ2-3
v_call: TRBV7-2
clone_size: .
cdr3_aa: CASRGLVGDTQYF
cdr3_nt: TGTGCCAGCCGAGGACTAGTGGGAGATACGCAGTATTTT

d_call: TRBD2
j_call: TRBJ2-4
v_call: TRBV23-1
clone_size: .
cdr3_aa: CASSQSCVDWGGAAKNIQYF
cdr3_nt: TGCGCCAGCAGTCAATCCTGCGTGGATTGGGGAGGGGCTGCCAAAAACATTCAGTACTTC

d_call: .
j_call: TRBJ2-1
v_call: TRBV7-2
clone_size: .
cdr3_aa: CASSLNYEQFF
cdr3_nt: TGTGCCAGCAGCTTAAACTATGAGCAGTTCTTC

d_call: TRBD1
j_call: TRBJ1-4
v_call: TRBV6-5
clone_size: once
cdr3_aa: CASMTGSRKLFF
cdr3_nt: TGTGCCAGCATGACAGGGTCGCGAAAACTGTTTTTT

d_call: .
j_call: TRBJ1-4
v_call: TRBV7-9
clone_size: .
cdr3_aa: CASSFREGNEKLFF
cdr3_nt: TGTGCCAGCAGTTTTCGGGAGGGTAATGAAAAACTGTTTTTT

d_call: TRBD2
j_call: TRBJ2-5
v_call: TRBV5-6
clone_size: .
cdr3_aa: CASSSPGLAGAEETQYF
cdr3_nt: TGTGCCAGCAGCTCACCGGGACTAGCGGGGGCGGAAGAGACCCAGTACTTC

d_call: .
j_call: TRBJ2-3
v_call: TRBV6-5
clone_size: .
cdr3_aa: CASSYSGTGTDTQYF
cdr3_nt: TGTGCCAGCAGTTATAGCGGGACAGGCACAGATACGCAGTATTTT

d_call: TRBD2
j_call: TRBJ2-3
v_call: TRBV18
clone_size: .
cdr3_aa: CASSLERGPTDTQYF
cdr3_nt: TGTGCCAGCTCACTGGAGCGGGGCCCCACAGATACGCAGTATTTT

d_call: .
j_call: TRBJ1-1
v_call: TRBV6-5
clone_size: .
cdr3_aa: CASKFSGVVNTEAFF
cdr3_nt: TGTGCCAGCAAATTCTCGGGGGTAGTGAACACTGAAGCTTTCTTT

d_call: .
j_call: TRBJ2-1
v_call: TRBV9
clone_size: few
cdr3_aa: CASSVGGEFFNEQFF
cdr3_nt: TGTGCCAGCAGCGTAGGGGGCGAGTTCTTCAATGAGCAGTTCTTC

d_call: TRBD1
j_call: TRBJ2-1
v_call: TRBV19
clone_size: .
cdr3_aa: CASSITGQGLNEQFF
cdr3_nt: TGTGCCAGTAGTATAACTGGACAGGGGCTCAATGAGCAGTTCTTC

d_call: .
j_call: TRBJ2-1
v_call: TRBV11-1
clone_size: .
cdr3_aa: CASSPRGALNNEQFF
cdr3_nt: TGTGCCAGCAGCCCCCGGGGGGCACTAAACAATGAGCAGTTCTTC

d_call: .
j_call: TRBJ1-3
v_call: TRBV6-2/TRBV6-3
clone_size: few
cdr3_aa: CASSYRRQQRSGNTIYF
cdr3_nt: TGTGCCAGCAGTTACCGGCGACAGCAGAGATCTGGAAACACCATATATTTT

d_call: .
j_call: TRBJ1-1
v_call: TRBV30
clone_size: few
cdr3_aa: CAWSVPKGAEAFF
cdr3_nt: TGTGCCTGGAGTGTACCCAAGGGGGCTGAAGCTTTCTTT

d_call: .
j_call: TRBJ1-4
v_call: TRBV19
clone_size: few
cdr3_aa: CASTDRATNEKLFF
cdr3_nt: TGTGCCAGTACGGACAGAGCAACTAATGAAAAACTGTTTTTT

d_call: .
j_call: TRBJ1-1
v_call: TRBV25-1
clone_size: few
cdr3_aa: CASSDEGRGGNTEAFF
cdr3_nt: TGTGCCAGCAGCGATGAAGGAAGAGGCGGGAACACTGAAGCTTTCTTT

d_call: .
j_call: TRBJ2-1
v_call: TRBV6-2/TRBV6-3
clone_size: .
cdr3_aa: CASSFDRYNEQFF
cdr3_nt: TGTGCCAGCAGTTTCGACAGGTACAATGAGCAGTTCTTC

d_call: TRBD2
j_call: TRBJ2-5
v_call: TRBV3-1/TRBV3-2
clone_size: .
cdr3_aa: CASSRRLAGGQETQYF
cdr3_nt: TGTGCCAGCAGTCGACGGTTAGCGGGGGGTCAAGAGACCCAGTACTTC

d_call: TRBD1
j_call: TRBJ1-4
v_call: TRBV25-1
clone_size: .
cdr3_aa: CASSLAGGNEKLFF
cdr3_nt: TGTGCCAGCAGTCTGGCAGGGGGAAATGAAAAACTGTTTTTT

d_call: TRBD2
j_call: TRBJ2-5
v_call: TRBV7-2
clone_size: few
cdr3_aa: CASSLGTSGGARETQYF
cdr3_nt: TGTGCCAGCAGCTTAGGGACTAGCGGGGGGGCACGAGAGACCCAGTACTTC

d_call: .
j_call: TRBJ2-1
v_call: TRBV11-2
clone_size: .
cdr3_aa: CASRPPGNGLSGEQFF
cdr3_nt: TGTGCCAGCAGACCCCCCGGGAATGGGTTGTCTGGTGAGCAGTTCTTC

d_call: TRBD1
j_call: TRBJ2-1
v_call: TRBV3-1/TRBV3-2
clone_size: .
cdr3_aa: CASSRDRVPYNEQFF
cdr3_nt: TGTGCCAGCAGCCGAGACAGGGTCCCCTACAATGAGCAGTTCTTC

d_call: TRBD1
j_call: TRBJ2-5
v_call: TRBV6-5
clone_size: .
cdr3_aa: CASRRDRGQETQYF
cdr3_nt: TGTGCCAGCAGACGGGACAGGGGCCAAGAGACCCAGTACTTC

d_call: TRBD1
j_call: TRBJ1-2
v_call: TRBV6-1
clone_size: .
cdr3_aa: CASSVDYRGQSYGYTF
cdr3_nt: TGTGCCAGCAGTGTAGACTACAGGGGGCAGAGCTATGGCTACACCTTC

d_call: TRBD1
j_call: TRBJ1-3
v_call: TRBV2
clone_size: few
cdr3_aa: CASLNRGQFASSGNTIYF
cdr3_nt: TGTGCCAGTCTAAACAGGGGTCAGTTCGCGAGCTCTGGAAACACCATATATTTT

d_call: TRBD2
j_call: TRBJ2-5
v_call: TRBV7-8
clone_size: .
cdr3_aa: CASSPRSSGGAETQYF
cdr3_nt: TGTGCCAGCAGCCCCCGAAGTAGCGGGGGGGCGGAGACCCAGTACTTC

d_call: .
j_call: TRBJ1-4
v_call: TRBV9
clone_size: once
cdr3_aa: CASSPRREINEKLFF
cdr3_nt: TGTGCCAGCAGCCCCCGGAGGGAGATTAATGAAAAACTGTTTTTT